The 23 T cell receptor beta chains in this list originate from one sample, sequenced in a study of identical twins (dated by TCRdb to 2015 to 2016). Library creation used 5' RACE. This sample was sequenced with an Illumina HiSeq 2000. TCRdb passed the public sequencing reads through fastp at Q25 and MiXCR, retaining productive beta sequences. Rows matching on CDR3 protein sequence are summarized as one entry with the most common DNA and genes. The sample table lists hundreds of thousands of distinct CDR3 sequences, 5.5% to 7.5% of them with a count of one. Around 1.9% of the sample is taken by the ten largest. Sequencing was carried out using naive T cells sorted from blood. Per the publication, the cell subset or site label means: cells isolated with a human naive T-cell isolation kit. The source of these receptors is a man younger than 35 in good health.

The genes are TRBV29-1 and TRBJ2-3, with a weak D call TRBD1 (7 bases). The V gene lost 6 bases and the J gene lost 10 bases, with 29 bases spanning the gap. CDR3 length: 16 residues. Germline assignment: CDR1 SQVTM and CDR2 ANQGSEA. The CDR3: CSVGRDRSTGVSAQYF. The CDR3, as DNA: TGCAGCGTCGGAAGGGACAGATCAACGGGAGTGTCTGCGCAGTATTTT.

This clonotype was seen repeatedly, ten times or more. This chain links TRBV20-1 with TRBJ1-1; D unclear. CDR3 size: 14 residues. CDR1 is DFQATT, CDR2 SNEGSKA, per germline (reference sequence). V was clipped by 3 bases and J by 3 bases, with 14 bases between them. CDR3 in amino acids: CSASPLRIDTEAFF. In DNA form, the CDR3 reads TGCAGTGCTAGTCCACTTCGTATCGACACTGAAGCTTTCTTT.

V gene TRBV11-2 combines with J gene TRBJ2-7; no reliable D call. Trimming removed 6 bases at V and 5 bases at J, with 29 bases between. This CDR3 region has 18 residues. CDR1 is SGHAT, CDR2 FQNNGV, per germline. The CDR3 spells CASRSILRQGEVRHEQYF. The CDR3 region has the DNA TGTGCCAGCAGATCAATACTCAGGCAAGGAGAAGTTCGCCACGAGCAGTACTTC.

The sample holds many counts of this clonotype. The rearrangement links TRBV11-1 to TRBJ2-1; 11 positions agree with TRBD2. This CDR3 contains 18 residues. Losses at the gene ends were 5 bases for V and 1 base for J; bases not matched to a gene: 10. Per the germline V gene, CDR1 is SGHAT and CDR2 is FQDESV (reference sequence). For the CDR3, the DNA is TGTGCCAGCAGCCAGGCGCCCCTAGCGGGAGGTTCCTACAATGAGCAGTTCTTC. It specifies CASSQAPLAGGSYNEQFF. Based on the CDR3 plus reference TRBV11-1 and TRBJ2-1, the full variable domain is EAEVAQSPRYKITEKSQAVAFWCDPISGHATLYWYRQILGQGPELLVQFQDESVVDDSQLPKDRFSAERLKGVDSTLKIQPAELGDSAMYLCASSQAPLAGGSYNEQFFGPGTRLTVL.

In this sample, this clonotype turned up many times. The chain is built from TRBV4-3 and TRBJ1-6; no clear D. The germline V gene has CDR1 LGHNA and CDR2 YSLEER. The V end was cut by 0 bases, the J end by 0 bases, with 12 bases between. The CDR3 is 18 amino acids. CDR3 nucleotides: TGCGCCAGCAGCCAAGATCCGGGAGATAGCTCCTATAATTCACCCCTCCACTTT. Encoded protein: CASSQDPGDSSYNSPLHF.

The chain links TRBV7-2 to TRBJ2-5; 9 bases are shared with TRBD1. V shed 8 bases and J 5 bases; nucleotides not matched to a gene: 6. The CDR3 sequence is 13 residues long. Germline V gene data show CDR1 as SGHTA and CDR2 as FQGNSA. The CDR3 DNA sequence: TGTGCCAGCGGGACAGGGCTTTGGGAGACCCAGTACTTC. Its protein product is CASGTGLWETQYF.

This clonotype was counted at least ten times. This chain connects TRBV27 to TRBJ2-2; maybe TRBD2 (6 bases). There are 16 residues in the CDR3. Trimming shortened V by 5 bases and J by 1 base, and 14 bases separated the two germline ends. The germline V gene encodes CDR1 MNHEY and CDR2 SMNVEV (reference sequence). The CDR3 here is CASSPHRDWNTGELFF. The CDR3 DNA follows: TGTGCCAGCAGTCCTCACCGGGACTGGAACACCGGGGAGCTGTTTTTT.

This clonotype was counted many times. The V and J genes are TRBV5-5 and TRBJ1-5; possible D gene TRBD1, 5 bases. The CDR3 spans 14 residues. Germline assignment: CDR1 SGHKS and CDR2 YYEKEE (reference sequence). V lost 6 bases, J lost 6 bases, and 16 bases lay in between. The DNA of the CDR3 is TGTGCCAGCACCCCAGACAGTTTTACTCAGCCCCAGCATTTT. This gives the protein CASTPDSFTQPQHF. The full variable domain, completed using reference TRBV5-5 and TRBJ1-5, is DAGVTQSPTHLIKTRGQQVTLRCSPISGHKSVSWYQQVLGQGPQFIFQYYEKEERGRGNFPDRFSARQFPNYSSELNVNALLLGDSALYLCASTPDSFTQPQHFGDGTRLSIL.

The gene calls are TRBV12-3 or TRBV12-4 and TRBJ1-1; 9 bases align to TRBD1. Losses at the gene ends were 2 bases for V and 4 bases for J; bases not matched to a gene: 2. The CDR3 totals 14 residues. The chain's CDR3 is CASSLTGGSTEAFF. For the CDR3, the DNA is TGTGCCAGCAGTTTAACAGGGGGCTCCACTGAAGCTTTCTTT.

This clonotype occurred a few times. This chain joins TRBV18 and TRBJ2-1; D unclear. V gave up 9 bases and J gave up 4 bases, with 7 bases separating them. Germline V gene sequence: CDR1 KGHSH, CDR2 LQKENI. The CDR3 is 11 residues long. The CDR3 DNA reads TGTGCCAGGAAACTTTACAATGAGCAGTTCTTC. It encodes CARKLYNEQFF.

As to this clonotype: The conserved closing phenylalanine or tryptophan is absent in this CDR3, likely reflecting a read error. J is TRBJ1-3 and V is TRBV7-9; tentative D call: TRBD1 (6 bases). This CDR3 contains 17 residues. Germline-derived CDR1 and CDR2 are SEHNR and FQNEAQ (reference sequence). Trimming stripped 3 bases from V and 0 bases from J, with 15 bases between. The DNA of the CDR3 is TGTGCCAGCAGCTTTCCCCGGGGGCGAAGCTCTGGAAACACCATATATCTT. This codes for CASSFPRGRSSGNTIYL.

This clonotype was seen many times. V usage is TRBV12-3 or TRBV12-4 and J usage is TRBJ2-1; TRBD2 might be the D (6 bases). Trimming removed 8 bases at V and 0 bases at J, with 17 bases between. The CDR3 totals 16 residues. The CDR3: CASGDSPEISYNEQFF. CDR3 in DNA: TGTGCCAGCGGGGACTCCCCGGAGATCTCCTACAATGAGCAGTTCTTC.

At least ten counts were recorded for this clonotype. This sequence joins TRBV7-9 and TRBJ2-1; perhaps TRBD1 as D (5 bases). The germline V gene has CDR1 SEHNR and CDR2 FQNEAQ (reference sequence). CDR3 length: 15 amino acids. V lost 1 base and J 4 bases, leaving 11 bases between the germline ends. CDR3 protein: CASSLGADRYNEQFF. The CDR3 DNA is TGTGCCAGCAGCTTAGGTGCCGACAGATACAATGAGCAGTTCTTC.

This clonotype showed up just a few times. The chain couples TRBV7-8 to TRBJ2-5, with D tentatively TRBD1 or TRBD2 (7 bases each). CDR1 is SGHVS, CDR2 FQNEAQ, per germline. The CDR3 length is 14 residues. Trimming stripped 5 bases from V and 3 bases from J, with 13 bases between. The CDR3 coding sequence is TGTGCCAGCAGCACCTCAGGGGGGGAAGAGACCCAGTACTTC. Translating gives CASSTSGGEETQYF.

This clonotype was found many times. The J gene is TRBJ2-1, the V gene TRBV12-3 or TRBV12-4; 11 bases agree with TRBD2. V lost 6 bases and J lost 13; bases outside the gene matches: 5. This CDR3 spans 12 amino acids. In DNA, the CDR3 is TGTGCCAGCAGCCGGGGGACTAGCGGACAGTTCTTC. Its translation is CASSRGTSGQFF.

V is TRBV5-1 and J is TRBJ1-1; TRBD1 agrees at 10 bases. Germline CDR1 is SGHRS and CDR2 is YFSETQ. CDR3 size: 17 residues. Unmatched junction bases numbered 7, after V lost 2 bases and J lost 0 bases. CDR3 DNA: TGCGCCAGCAGCTTCGGGACAGGGGTCCGAATGAACACTGAAGCTTTCTTT. Translation gives CASSFGTGVRMNTEAFF.

The V gene is TRBV28, the J gene TRBJ2-5; a possible D gene is TRBD2 (5 bases). Trimming cost V 3 bases and J 4 bases, with 18 bases left between them. The length of the CDR3 is 16 residues. Looked up from germline, CDR1 is MDHEN and CDR2 is SYDVKM. The CDR3 coding sequence is TGTGCCAGCAGTTTTTTTTCGGGGAAGGCGGGAGAGACCCAGTACTTC. Encoded protein: CASSFFSGKAGETQYF.

This clonotype has just a few counts. V gene TRBV12-3 or TRBV12-4 combines with J gene TRBJ2-3; 8 bases match TRBD2. The CDR3 sequence is 16 residues long. V dropped 3 bases and J dropped 2; count of bases not matched to a gene: 7. CDR3 region: CASSFLGLGNTDTQYF. The CDR3 coding sequence is TGTGCCAGCAGTTTCTTGGGACTAGGAAACACAGATACGCAGTATTTT.

This clonotype was seen at least ten times. The V and J genes are TRBV20-1 and TRBJ2-1, with D tentatively TRBD2 (6 bases). The CDR3 is made up of 14 amino acids. In germline, CDR1 is DFQATT, CDR2 SNEGSKA (reference sequence). With 1 base removed from V and 0 bases from J, the gap between germline ends came to 7 bases. The CDR3 protein is CSARVAVSYNEQFF. In nucleotides, the CDR3 is TGCAGTGCTAGAGTAGCGGTCTCCTACAATGAGCAGTTCTTC.

This chain links TRBV2 with TRBJ2-1; D gene unclear. The V end was cut by 8 bases, the J end by 3 bases, with 14 bases between. Germline V gene lookup returns CDR1 SNHLY and CDR2 FYNNEI. The CDR3 covers 14 residues. CDR3 nucleotides: TGTGCCAGCCACCCGTTAGATTTCTACAATGAGCAGTTCTTC. Its protein is CASHPLDFYNEQFF.

This clonotype was recorded at least ten times. This rearrangement joins TRBV12-3 or TRBV12-4 to TRBJ2-4; D not resolved. The V gene lost 5 bases and the J gene lost 0 bases, with 8 bases spanning the gap. The CDR3 is made up of 14 amino acids. CDR3 in DNA: TGTGCCAGCAGTCGAGCCCTAGCCAAAAACATTCAGTACTTC. Its protein product is CASSRALAKNIQYF.

The chain links TRBV4-2 to TRBJ2-4; D is perhaps TRBD1 (6 bases). The germline V gene encodes CDR1 LGHNA and CDR2 YNFKEQ. The V end lost 6 bases, the J end lost 8 bases, and 23 bases lay between the germline ends. This CDR3 is 16 amino acids long. CDR3: CASRLSEQGGRDIQYF. The CDR3 nucleotides are TGTGCCAGCAGGCTTTCTGAACAGGGTGGTAGGGACATTCAGTACTTC.

The chain couples TRBV20-1 to TRBJ2-1; the match to TRBD2 covers 7 bases. CDR3 size: 18 residues. CDR1 is DFQATT, CDR2 SNEGSKA, per germline (reference sequence). The ends lost 0 bases at V and 0 bases at J; junction bases unmatched: 11. In DNA, the CDR3 is TGCAGTGCTAGAGATTCAATCACCGGGAGGAACTCCTACAATGAGCAGTTCTTC. This gives the protein CSARDSITGRNSYNEQFF.